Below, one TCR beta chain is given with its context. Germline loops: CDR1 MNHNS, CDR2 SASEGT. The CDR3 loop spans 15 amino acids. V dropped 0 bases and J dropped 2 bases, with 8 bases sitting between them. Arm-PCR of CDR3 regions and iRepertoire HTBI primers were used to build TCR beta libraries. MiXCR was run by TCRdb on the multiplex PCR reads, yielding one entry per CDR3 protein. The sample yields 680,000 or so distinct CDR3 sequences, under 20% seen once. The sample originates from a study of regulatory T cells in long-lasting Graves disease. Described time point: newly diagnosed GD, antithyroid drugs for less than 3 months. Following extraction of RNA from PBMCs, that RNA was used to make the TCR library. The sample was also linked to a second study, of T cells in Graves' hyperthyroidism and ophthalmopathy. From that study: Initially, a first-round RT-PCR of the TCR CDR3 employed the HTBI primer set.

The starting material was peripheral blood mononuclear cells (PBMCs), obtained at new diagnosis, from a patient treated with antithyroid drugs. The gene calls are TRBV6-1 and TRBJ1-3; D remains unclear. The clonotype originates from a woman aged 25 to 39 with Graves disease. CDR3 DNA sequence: TGTGCCAGCAGTGAAGCGATCCAGACTGGAAACACCATATATTTT. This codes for CASSEAIQTGNTIYF.